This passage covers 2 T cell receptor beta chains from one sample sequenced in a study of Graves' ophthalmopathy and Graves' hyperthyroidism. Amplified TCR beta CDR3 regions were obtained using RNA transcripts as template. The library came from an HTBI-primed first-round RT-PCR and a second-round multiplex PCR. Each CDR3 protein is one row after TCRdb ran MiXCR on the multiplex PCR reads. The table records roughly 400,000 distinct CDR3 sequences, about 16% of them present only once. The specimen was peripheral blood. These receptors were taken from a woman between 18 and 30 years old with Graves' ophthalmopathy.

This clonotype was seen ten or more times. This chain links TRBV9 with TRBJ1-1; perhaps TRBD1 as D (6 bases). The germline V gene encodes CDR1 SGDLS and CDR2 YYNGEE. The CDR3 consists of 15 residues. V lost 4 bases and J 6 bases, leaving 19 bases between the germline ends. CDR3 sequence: CASSSQYGGGAEAFF. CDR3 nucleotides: TGTGCCAGCAGCTCTCAATATGGGGGGGGCGCTGAAGCTTTCTTT.

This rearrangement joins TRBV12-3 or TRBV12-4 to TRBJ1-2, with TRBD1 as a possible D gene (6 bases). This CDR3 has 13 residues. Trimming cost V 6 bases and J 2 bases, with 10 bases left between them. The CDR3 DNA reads TGTGCCAGCAGGACAGGTCGGAACTATGGCTACACCTTC. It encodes CASRTGRNYGYTF.